Sequencing of this TCR beta chain was carried out in a study of beta chain features in type 1 diabetes (dated by TCRdb to the late 2010s). General notes on the study: Patients and healthy donors did not differ in mean age, gender distribution, total cell number or subset yield. A total of some 100,000,000 sorted cells were examined across all samples, and a strong correlation was observed between cell number per subset and RNA yield. The study compared the TCRB repertoires of sorted circulating CD4+ T cell subsets in recently diagnosed type 1 diabetes patients with those in matched healthy donors. Regulatory and stem cell-like memory subsets were obtained from only 8 patients and about 8 healthy donors, while naive and central memory subsets were obtained from all 30 or so donors.

The CDR3, from cysteine to phenylalanine, totals 14 residues. Only CDR3 DNA remains: 42 bases, in frame from the first base. Cut back by 5 bases and 7 bases, the V and J ends lie 15 bases apart. The germline V gene encodes CDR1 SGHTA and CDR2 FQGNSA. What the authors observed across the whole study: PCR might favor shorter templates, but patient and control samples were amplified and corrected together, so any skew would affect both groups equally. At VDJ recombination sites, type 1 diabetes patients had fewer insertions and more deleted nucleotides, which implies abnormalities in thymic rearrangement. Because cDNA was sequenced instead of genomic DNA, highly expressing activated cells could be over-represented, though the groups showed no difference in activation or CD3 levels. A moderate but significant shortening of TCRB CDR3 length was observed in type 1 diabetes patients in all four CD4+ subsets. Only small numbers of individuals were included in the HLA sub-analyses, which left unresolved whether HLA type had any influence on TCRB rearrangement. The naive, central memory and regulatory TCRB repertoires appeared to resemble one another more closely among patients than among healthy donors.

The sample holds a few counts of this clone. Its specific antigen is unknown. No per-base quality is available; no much larger clone lies one base away. Each donor gave one peripheral blood draw, about 110 mL on average, collected into heparinised tubes. A BD FACSAria II and a panel including CD45RO, CCR7, CD25, CD127, CD95 and CD27 were used to sort naive, central memory, regulatory and stem cell-like memory CD4+ T cells. A purity above 95% was achieved for all sorted populations. PBMCs were isolated right away by Lymphoprep density gradient centrifugation and were stained directly, without culture. So that batch effects would be minimized, each experiment stained and sorted samples in pairs, pairing one healthy donor with one patient. The High Capacity cDNA Reverse Transcription Kit was used to reverse transcribe all of the isolated RNA, meaning that expressed TCRB transcripts were what got sequenced. Naive, central memory and regulatory T cell samples underwent deep immunoSEQ sequencing, averaging roughly 3.5 million total reads per sample. Sorted cells were lysed in RLT buffer and RNA was extracted with DNase-treated RNeasy Micro or Mini kits, depending on cell number. To prevent cross-contamination, every cell subset was processed on its own, while patient and healthy donor samples were processed together. Using the immunoSEQ multiplex PCR, TCRB sequences were amplified from cDNA into 87-bp fragments spanning the CDR3 region. Amplicons were sequenced on the Illumina HiSeq platform. In the paper's pipeline: Synthetic template baselines were used to correct PCR bias computationally, reads within Hamming distance 2 were collapsed, and singletons that could not be merged were discarded. Reads were aligned to IMGT to assign V, D and J genes, CDR3 length, and insertions or deletions at six rearrangement sites. Within each subset, clonotype counts were normalized to sorted cell number, after which true diversity and Gini coefficients were computed with the tcR R package. The overlap coefficient, calculated on TCRB nucleotide sequences, was used to quantify repertoire sharing. Sourced from immuneACCESS, this table was stored by TCRdb with only in-frame sequences that have V and J called. A share of the clones is absent; for the studies checked, an unresolved V gene accounts for under half, and the remainder has no known explanation. V and J calls and clone size are those listed in that table; D and trimming were worked out from the DNA. The sample table lists 400,000 or so clones, over 9% of them with a count of one. The top ten clonotypes cover around 0.66% of the sample.

This chain joins TRBV7-2 to TRBJ2-4; a tentative D call is TRBD2 (7 bases match). Sequenced sample: central memory CD4+ T cells from blood. This TCR came from a man aged 25-40 years with type 1 diabetes. The CDR3 region: CASSQGGAGNIQYF. The DNA reads TGTGCCAGCAGCCAAGGGGGAGCGGGGAACATTCAGTACTTC.